This section outlines one T cell receptor (beta chain) sequence together with its context. Its antigen is unknown. Clones were sequenced by immunoSEQ multiplex PCR, and TCRdb holds only the in-frame ones, with some missing. This table has about 130,000 clones, about nine tenths appearing once. This sample stems from a study of T cell responses to AZD1222 COVID-19 vaccine. The germline gives CDR1 ENHRY, CDR2 SYGVKD. Trimming cost V 2 bases and J 8 bases, with 18 bases left between them. This CDR3 has 16 amino acids. Study-wide results and limits: Spike-specific TCR breadth and depth both grew after two AZD1222 doses. Females made up more of the donors, who were largely white British, and clonal diversity may have come out too low. Sampling that yielded the repertoires occurred only after the peak T cell response.

The J gene is TRBJ1-4, the V gene TRBV10-3; D not resolved. Material: peripheral blood, obtained on day 0 of AZD1222 vaccination. The receptor comes from an adult in good health. The CDR3 nucleotides are TGTGCCATCAGTGAGAGGATGAACCAGGATGGAGAAAAACTGTTTTTT. The encoded protein is CAISERMNQDGEKLFF.